This T cell receptor (beta chain) derives from a study of cytomegalovirus exposure and HLA in healthy donors. Across the whole study: Both the approximately 120 validation repertoires and the 550 to 750 first-cohort repertoires used the same platform, as reported by a later analysis.

The study's findings and limits: CMV antigen specificity was confirmed in vitro for a few CMV-associated chains. According to a later analysis, TCR clusters from the first cohort tended to co-occur in the 120 or so validation repertoires.

Separation from the roughly 690-subject first cohort characterized the roughly 120-subject validation cohort, to which the donors belonged. Using immunoSEQ multiplex PCR, the repertoire was profiled, and TCRdb retains in-frame clones only, with some absent. Of fewer than 95,000 clones listed, 85% to 95% are singletons. Regarding this clone: As yet, its antigen is unknown.

The sequence was obtained from a young woman in good health and CMV-seronegative. Sample: PBMCs.

The CDR3 loop reads CASSQVQGLFNSPLHF. Written as DNA, the CDR3 is TGTGCCAGCAGCCAAGTTCAGGGACTCTTTAATTCACCCCTCCACTTT. V and J are TRBV14 and TRBJ1-6; possible D gene TRBD1, 5 bases. Between the trimmed V and J ends, which lost 1 base and 6 bases, there was a span of 13 bases. The germline V gene has CDR1 SGHDN and CDR2 FVKESK. The CDR3 extends over 16 amino acids.